This T cell receptor beta chain stems from a study of T cell clones after liver transplantation. Study in general: Post-transplant blood was tracked for graft-donor-reactive T cell clones identified in a pre-transplant mixed lymphocyte reaction. Whole-study results and caveats: Graft donor-reactive T cells may have migrated into the graft rather than being deleted. A larger donor-reactive than third-party decline suggested partial antigen-specific deletion. Circulating graft-donor-reactive CD4 TCRbeta sequences fell significantly post-transplant in 5 of 8 subjects.

Notes on this clone: Its antigen is still unknown.

Germline CDR1 reads LNHDA; CDR2 reads SQIVND (reference sequence). This CDR3 spans 15 amino acids. Deletions cut 1 base from V and 1 base from J, with 10 bases between. Libraries were prepared by immunoSEQ multiplex PCR; TCRdb keeps only in-frame clonotypes and omits some of them. The table shows more than 65,000 clones, with around nine tenths occurring only once. The TCR comes from a human donor who received a liver transplant. The chain recombines TRBV19 with TRBJ1-1; perhaps TRBD1 as D (5 bases). Sample: CD4+ T cells from blood, taken before liver transplant. CDR3: CASSIGPGGNTEAFF. CDR3 coding DNA: TGTGCCAGTAGTATAGGGCCCGGGGGGAACACTGAAGCTTTCTTT. Together with reference TRBV19 and TRBJ1-1, the CDR3 gives the full variable domain: DGGITQSPKYLFRKEGQNVTLSCEQNLNHDAMYWYRQDPGQGLRLIYYSQIVNDFQKGDIAEGYSVSREKKESFPLTVTSAQKNPTAFYLCASSIGPGGNTEAFFGQGTRLTVV.